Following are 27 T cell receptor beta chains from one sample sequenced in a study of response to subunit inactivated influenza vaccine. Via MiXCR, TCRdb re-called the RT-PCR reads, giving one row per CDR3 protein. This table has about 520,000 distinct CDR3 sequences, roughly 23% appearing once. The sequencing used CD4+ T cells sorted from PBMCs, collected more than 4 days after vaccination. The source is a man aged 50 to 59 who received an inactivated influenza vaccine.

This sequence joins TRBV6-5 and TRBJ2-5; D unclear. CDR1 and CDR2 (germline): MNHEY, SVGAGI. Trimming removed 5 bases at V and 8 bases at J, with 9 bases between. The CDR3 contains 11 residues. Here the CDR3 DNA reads TGTGCCAGCAGTATGTGGGGAACCCAGTACTTC. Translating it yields CASSMWGTQYF.

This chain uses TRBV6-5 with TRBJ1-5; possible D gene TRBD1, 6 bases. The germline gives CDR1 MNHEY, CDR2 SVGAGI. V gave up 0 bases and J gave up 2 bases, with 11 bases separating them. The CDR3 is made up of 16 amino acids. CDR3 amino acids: CASSYSMTGGNQPQHF. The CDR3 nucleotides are TGTGCCAGCAGTTACTCGATGACAGGTGGCAATCAGCCCCAGCATTTT.

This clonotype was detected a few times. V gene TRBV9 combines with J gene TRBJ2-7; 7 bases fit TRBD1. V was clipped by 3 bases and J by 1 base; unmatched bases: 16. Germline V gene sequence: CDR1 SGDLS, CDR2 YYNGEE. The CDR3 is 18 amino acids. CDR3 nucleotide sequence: TGTGCCAGCAGCGACCCAATCACCGGGACAGCCGATTCCTACGAGCAGTACTTC. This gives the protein CASSDPITGTADSYEQYF.

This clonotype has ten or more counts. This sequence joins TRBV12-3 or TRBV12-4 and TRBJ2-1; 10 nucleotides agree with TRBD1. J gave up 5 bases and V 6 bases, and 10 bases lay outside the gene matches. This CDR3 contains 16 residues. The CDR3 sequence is CASSRQGANSDNEQFF. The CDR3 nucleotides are TGTGCCAGCAGCCGACAGGGGGCGAATAGCGACAATGAGCAGTTCTTC.

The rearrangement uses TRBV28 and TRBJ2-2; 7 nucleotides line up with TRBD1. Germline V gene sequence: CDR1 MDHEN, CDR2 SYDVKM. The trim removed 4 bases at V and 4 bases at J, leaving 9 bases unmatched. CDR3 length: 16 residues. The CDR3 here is CASSSHRGRITGELFF. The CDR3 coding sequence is TGTGCCAGCAGTTCCCACAGGGGACGAATCACCGGGGAGCTGTTTTTT.

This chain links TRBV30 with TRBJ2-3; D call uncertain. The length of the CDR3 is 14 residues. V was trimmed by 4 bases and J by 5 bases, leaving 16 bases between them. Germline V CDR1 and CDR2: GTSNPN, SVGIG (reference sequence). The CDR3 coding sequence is TGTGCCTGGACCACTTCTCCCTCCCAAGATACGCAGTATTTT. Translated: CAWTTSPSQDTQYF.

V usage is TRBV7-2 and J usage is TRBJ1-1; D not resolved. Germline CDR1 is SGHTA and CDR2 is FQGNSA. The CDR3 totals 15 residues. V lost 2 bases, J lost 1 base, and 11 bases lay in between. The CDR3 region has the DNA TGTGCCAGCAGCTTATTAGTCAGACAGAACACTGAAGCTTTCTTT. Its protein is CASSLLVRQNTEAFF.

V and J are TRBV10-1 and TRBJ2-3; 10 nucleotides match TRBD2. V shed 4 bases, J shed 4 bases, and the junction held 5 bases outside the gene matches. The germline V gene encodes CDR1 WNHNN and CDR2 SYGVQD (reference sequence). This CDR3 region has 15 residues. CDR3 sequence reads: CASSVTSGVADTQYF. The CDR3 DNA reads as TGCGCCAGCAGTGTCACTAGCGGGGTGGCAGATACGCAGTATTTT.

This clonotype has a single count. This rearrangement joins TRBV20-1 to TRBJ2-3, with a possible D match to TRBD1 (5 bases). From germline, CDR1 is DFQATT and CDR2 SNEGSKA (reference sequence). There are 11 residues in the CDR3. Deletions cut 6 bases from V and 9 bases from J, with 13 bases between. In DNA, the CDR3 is TGCAGTGCGGGGCGCCGAGACACGCAGTATTTT. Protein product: CSAGRRDTQYF.

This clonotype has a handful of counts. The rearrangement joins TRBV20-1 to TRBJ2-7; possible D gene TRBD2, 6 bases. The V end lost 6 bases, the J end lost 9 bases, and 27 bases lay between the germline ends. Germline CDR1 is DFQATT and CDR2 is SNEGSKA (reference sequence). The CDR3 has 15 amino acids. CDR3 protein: CSAIGWASASTRQYF. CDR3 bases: TGCAGTGCCATCGGGTGGGCTAGCGCCTCTACGAGGCAGTACTTC.

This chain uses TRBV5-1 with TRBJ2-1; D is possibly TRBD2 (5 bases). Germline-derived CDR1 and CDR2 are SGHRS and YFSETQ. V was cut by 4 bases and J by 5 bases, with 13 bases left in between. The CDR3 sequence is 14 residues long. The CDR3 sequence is CASSGVEVDNEQFF. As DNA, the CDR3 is TGCGCCAGCAGCGGGGTGGAGGTGGACAATGAGCAGTTCTTC.

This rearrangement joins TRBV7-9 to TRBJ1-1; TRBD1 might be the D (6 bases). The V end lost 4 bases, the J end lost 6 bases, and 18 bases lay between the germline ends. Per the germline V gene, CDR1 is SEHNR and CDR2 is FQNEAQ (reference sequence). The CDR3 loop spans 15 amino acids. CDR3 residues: CASSSLNTGFSEAFF. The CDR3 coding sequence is TGTGCCAGCAGCTCGTTAAATACAGGGTTTTCTGAAGCTTTCTTT.

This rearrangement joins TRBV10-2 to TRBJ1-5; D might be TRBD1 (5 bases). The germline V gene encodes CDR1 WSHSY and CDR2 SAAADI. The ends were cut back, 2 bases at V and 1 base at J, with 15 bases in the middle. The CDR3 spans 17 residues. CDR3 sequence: CASSEAGSDMSNQPQHF. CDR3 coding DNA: TGCGCCAGCAGTGAGGCCGGTTCGGACATGAGCAATCAGCCCCAGCATTTT.

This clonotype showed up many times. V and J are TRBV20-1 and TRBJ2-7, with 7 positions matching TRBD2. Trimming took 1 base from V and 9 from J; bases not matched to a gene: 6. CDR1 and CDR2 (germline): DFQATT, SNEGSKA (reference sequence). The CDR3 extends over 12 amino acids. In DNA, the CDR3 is TGCAGTGCTAGAGGGGGGGGGAACCGGCAGTACTTC. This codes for CSARGGGNRQYF.

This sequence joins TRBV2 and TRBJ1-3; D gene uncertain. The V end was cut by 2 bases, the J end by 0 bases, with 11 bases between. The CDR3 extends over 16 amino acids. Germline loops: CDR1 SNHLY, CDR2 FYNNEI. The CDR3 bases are TGTGCCAGCAGTGAAAACAGCCACGTCTCTGGAAACACCATATATTTT. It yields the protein CASSENSHVSGNTIYF.

CDR3 DNA sequence: TGTGCCTGGAGCTACACAGGGGGCTGGGATCAGCCCCAGCATTTT. Translating it yields CAWSYTGGWDQPQHF. The V gene is TRBV30, the J gene TRBJ1-5; the match to TRBD1 covers 9 bases. J gave up 5 bases and V 3 bases, and 8 bases lay outside the gene matches. Germline-derived CDR1 and CDR2 are GTSNPN and SVGIG (reference sequence). The CDR3 is made up of 15 amino acids.

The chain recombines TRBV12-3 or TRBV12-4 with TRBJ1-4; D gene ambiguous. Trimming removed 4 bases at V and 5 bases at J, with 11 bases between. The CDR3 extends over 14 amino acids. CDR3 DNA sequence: TGTGCCAGCAGTTCGGCACCTCGAAATGAAAAACTGTTTTTT. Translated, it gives CASSSAPRNEKLFF.

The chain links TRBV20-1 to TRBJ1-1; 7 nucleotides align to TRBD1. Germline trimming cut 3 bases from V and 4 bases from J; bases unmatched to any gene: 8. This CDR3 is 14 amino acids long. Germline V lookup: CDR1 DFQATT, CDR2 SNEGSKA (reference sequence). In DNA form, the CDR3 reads TGCAGTGCTAGGACAGGGAGCTATGCCACTGAAGCTTTCTTT. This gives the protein CSARTGSYATEAFF.

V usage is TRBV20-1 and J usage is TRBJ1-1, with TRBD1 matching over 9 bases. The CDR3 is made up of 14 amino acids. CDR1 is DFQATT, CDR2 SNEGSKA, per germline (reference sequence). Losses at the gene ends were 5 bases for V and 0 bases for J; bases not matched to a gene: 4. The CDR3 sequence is CSAHRGRVNTEAFF. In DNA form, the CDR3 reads TGCAGTGCTCACAGGGGGCGCGTGAACACTGAAGCTTTCTTT.

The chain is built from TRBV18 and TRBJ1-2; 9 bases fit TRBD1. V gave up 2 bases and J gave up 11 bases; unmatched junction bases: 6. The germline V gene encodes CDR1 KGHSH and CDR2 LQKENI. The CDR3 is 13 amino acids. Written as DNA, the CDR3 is TGTGCCAGCTCACCAAAGGACAGGGGTCGTTACACCTTC. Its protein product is CASSPKDRGRYTF.

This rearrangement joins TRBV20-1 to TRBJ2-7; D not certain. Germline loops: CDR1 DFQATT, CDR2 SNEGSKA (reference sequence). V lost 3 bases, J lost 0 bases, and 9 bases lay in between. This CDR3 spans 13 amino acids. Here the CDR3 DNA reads TGCAGTGCTAGGGTGGAGACCTCCTACGAGCAGTACTTC. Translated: CSARVETSYEQYF.

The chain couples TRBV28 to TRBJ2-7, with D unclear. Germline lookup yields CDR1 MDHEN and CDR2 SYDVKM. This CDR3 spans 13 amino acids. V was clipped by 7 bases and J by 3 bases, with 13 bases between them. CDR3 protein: CASTFLVGYEQYF. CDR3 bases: TGTGCCAGCACATTTCTGGTCGGCTACGAGCAGTACTTC.

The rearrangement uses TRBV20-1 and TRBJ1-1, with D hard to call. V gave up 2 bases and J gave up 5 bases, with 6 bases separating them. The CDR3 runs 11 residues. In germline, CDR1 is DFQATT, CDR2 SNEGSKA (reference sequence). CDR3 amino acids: CSARHGTEAFF. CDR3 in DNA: TGCAGTGCTAGACACGGGACTGAAGCTTTCTTT.

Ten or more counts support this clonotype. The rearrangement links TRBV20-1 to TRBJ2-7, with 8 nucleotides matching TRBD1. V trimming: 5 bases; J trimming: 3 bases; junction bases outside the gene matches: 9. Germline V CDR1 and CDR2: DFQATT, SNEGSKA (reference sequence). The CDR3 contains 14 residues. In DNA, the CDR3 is TGCAGTGCTGCCCCGGCGACAGGGGACTACGAGCAGTACTTC. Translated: CSAAPATGDYEQYF.

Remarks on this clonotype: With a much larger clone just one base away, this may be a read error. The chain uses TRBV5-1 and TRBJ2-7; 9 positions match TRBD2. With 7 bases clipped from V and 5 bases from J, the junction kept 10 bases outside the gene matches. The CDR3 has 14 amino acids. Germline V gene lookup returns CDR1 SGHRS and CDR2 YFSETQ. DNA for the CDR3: TGCGCCAGCGGCCAGCGGGGGGACAGCGACGAGCAGTACTTC. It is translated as CASGQRGDSDEQYF.

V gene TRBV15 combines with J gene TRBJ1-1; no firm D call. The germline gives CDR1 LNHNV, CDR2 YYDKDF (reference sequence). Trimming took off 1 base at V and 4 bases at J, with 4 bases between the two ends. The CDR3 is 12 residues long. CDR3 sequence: CATSRGFTEAFF. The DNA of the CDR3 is TGTGCCACCAGCAGAGGGTTCACTGAAGCTTTCTTT.

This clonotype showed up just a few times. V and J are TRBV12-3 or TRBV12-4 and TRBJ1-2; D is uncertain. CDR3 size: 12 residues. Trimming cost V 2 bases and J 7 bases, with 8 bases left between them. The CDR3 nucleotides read TGTGCCAGCAGTTTAAGGGCCGGTGGCTACACCTTC. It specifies CASSLRAGGYTF.